This TCR beta chain was documented in a study of chemoradiotherapy in HPV16-positive cancers. Sequencing was performed with immunoSEQ multiplex PCR; in TCRdb, only in-frame clones are kept and a portion is missing. The repertoire holds more than 9,500 clones, with 60% to 80% as singletons. In germline, CDR1 is GTSNPN, CDR2 SVGIG (reference sequence). V lost 0 bases, J lost 0 bases, and 8 bases lay in between. This CDR3 contains 14 residues. Sampling was done from a patient who underwent chemoradiotherapy. The receptor's source is a human donor with HPV-associated anogenital cancer. The V gene is TRBV30, the J gene TRBJ1-2; D is undetermined. In nucleotides, the CDR3 is TGTGCCTGGAGTGTACGACCAACTAACTATGGCTACACCTTC. This gives the protein CAWSVRPTNYGYTF.